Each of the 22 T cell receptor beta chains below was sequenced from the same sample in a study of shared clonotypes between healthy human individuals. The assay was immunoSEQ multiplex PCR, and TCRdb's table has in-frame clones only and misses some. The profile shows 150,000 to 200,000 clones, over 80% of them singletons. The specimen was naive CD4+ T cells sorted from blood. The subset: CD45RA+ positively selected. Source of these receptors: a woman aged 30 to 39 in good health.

In nucleotides, the CDR3 is TGTGCCAGCTCGGGGGGAGCAGGGGCCTACGAGCAGTACTTC. Encoded protein: CASSGGAGAYEQYF. The chain employs TRBV27 and TRBJ2-7; maybe TRBD2 (7 bases). Germline V gene sequence: CDR1 MNHEY, CDR2 SMNVEV (reference sequence). The CDR3 totals 14 residues. V was clipped by 8 bases and J by 2 bases, with 16 bases between them.

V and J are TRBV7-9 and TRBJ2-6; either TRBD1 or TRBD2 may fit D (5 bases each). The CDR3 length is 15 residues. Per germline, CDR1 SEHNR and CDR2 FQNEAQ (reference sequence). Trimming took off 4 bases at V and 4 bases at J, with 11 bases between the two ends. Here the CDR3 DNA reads TGTGCCAGCAGCTGGGGGTCGGAAGGGGCCAACGTCCTGACTTTC. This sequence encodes CASSWGSEGANVLTF.

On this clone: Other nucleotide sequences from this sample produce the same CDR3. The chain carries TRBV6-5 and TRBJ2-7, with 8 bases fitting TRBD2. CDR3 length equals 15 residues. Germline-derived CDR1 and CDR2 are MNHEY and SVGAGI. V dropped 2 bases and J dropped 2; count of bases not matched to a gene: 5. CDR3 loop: CASSYSAGGPYEQYF. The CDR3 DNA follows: TGTGCCAGCAGTTACAGTGCGGGAGGTCCCTACGAGCAGTACTTC.

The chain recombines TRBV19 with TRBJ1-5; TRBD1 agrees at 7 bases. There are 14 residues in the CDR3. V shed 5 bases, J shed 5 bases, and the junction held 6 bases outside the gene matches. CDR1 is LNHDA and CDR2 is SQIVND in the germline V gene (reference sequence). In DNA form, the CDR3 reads TGTGCCAGTAGTCTAGGGGGCTTCGATCAGCCCCAGCATTTT. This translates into CASSLGGFDQPQHF.

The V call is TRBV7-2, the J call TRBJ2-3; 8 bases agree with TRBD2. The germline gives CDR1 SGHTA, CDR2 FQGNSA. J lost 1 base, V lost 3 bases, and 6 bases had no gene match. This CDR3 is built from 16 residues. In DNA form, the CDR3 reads TGTGCCAGCAGCTTGGAGGGAGCGGGAGGCACAGATACGCAGTATTTT. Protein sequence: CASSLEGAGGTDTQYF. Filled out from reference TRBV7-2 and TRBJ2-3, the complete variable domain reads GAGVSQSPSNKVTEKGKDVELRCDPISGHTALYWYRQSLGQGLEFLIYFQGNSAPDKSGLPSDRFSAERTGGSVSTLTIQRTQQEDSAVYLCASSLEGAGGTDTQYFGPGTRLTVL.

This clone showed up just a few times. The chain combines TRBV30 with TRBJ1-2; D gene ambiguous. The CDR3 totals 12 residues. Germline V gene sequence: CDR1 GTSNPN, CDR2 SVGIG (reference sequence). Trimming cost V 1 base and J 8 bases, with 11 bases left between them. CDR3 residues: CAWSGQVGGYTF. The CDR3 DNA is TGTGCCTGGAGTGGGCAAGTCGGAGGCTACACCTTC.

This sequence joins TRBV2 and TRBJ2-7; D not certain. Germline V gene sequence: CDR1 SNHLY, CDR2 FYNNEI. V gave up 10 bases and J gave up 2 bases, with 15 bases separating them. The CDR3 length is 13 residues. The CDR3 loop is CAKRVPGTYEQYF. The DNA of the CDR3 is TGTGCCAAGAGAGTCCCGGGTACCTACGAGCAGTACTTC.

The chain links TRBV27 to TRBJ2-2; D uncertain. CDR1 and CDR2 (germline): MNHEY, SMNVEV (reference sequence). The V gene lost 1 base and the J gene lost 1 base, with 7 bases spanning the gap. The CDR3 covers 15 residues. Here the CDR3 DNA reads TGTGCCAGCAGTTTATTCATGGGGAACACCGGGGAGCTGTTTTTT. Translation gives CASSLFMGNTGELFF.

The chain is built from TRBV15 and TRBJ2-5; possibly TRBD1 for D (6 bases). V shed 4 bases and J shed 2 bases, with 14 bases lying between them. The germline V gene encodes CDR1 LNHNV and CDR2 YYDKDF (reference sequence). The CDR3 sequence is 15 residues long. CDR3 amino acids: CATSTNQGIQETQYF. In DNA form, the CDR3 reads TGTGCCACCAGCACCAACCAGGGGATTCAAGAGACCCAGTACTTC.

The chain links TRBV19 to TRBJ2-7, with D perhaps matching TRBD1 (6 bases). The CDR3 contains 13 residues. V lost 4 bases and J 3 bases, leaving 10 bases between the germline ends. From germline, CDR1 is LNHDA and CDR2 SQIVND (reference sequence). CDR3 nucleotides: TGTGCCAGTAGTAAGGGGGACCGCTACGAGCAGTACTTC. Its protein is CASSKGDRYEQYF.

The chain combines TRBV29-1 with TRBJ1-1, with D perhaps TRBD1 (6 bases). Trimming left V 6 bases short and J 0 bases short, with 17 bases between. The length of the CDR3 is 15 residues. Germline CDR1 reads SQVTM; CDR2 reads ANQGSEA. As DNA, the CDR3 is TGCAGCGTCAGAGAGCACAGGGTTTTGAACACTGAAGCTTTCTTT. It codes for CSVREHRVLNTEAFF.

The CDR3 is CASTVGGETQYF. The CDR3 coding sequence is TGTGCCAGCACCGTGGGAGGGGAGACCCAGTACTTC. The chain couples TRBV7-6 to TRBJ2-5, with 7 bases aligning to TRBD2. The CDR3 extends over 12 amino acids. The trim removed 7 bases at V and 5 bases at J, leaving 4 bases unmatched. Germline V gives CDR1 SGHVS, CDR2 FNYEAQ.

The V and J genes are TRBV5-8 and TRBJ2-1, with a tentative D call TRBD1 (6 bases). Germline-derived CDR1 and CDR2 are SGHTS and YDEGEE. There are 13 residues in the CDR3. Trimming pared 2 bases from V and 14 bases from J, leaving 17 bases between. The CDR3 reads CASSFRVVQGKFF. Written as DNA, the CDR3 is TGTGCCAGCAGCTTTCGGGTTGTCCAGGGGAAGTTCTTC.

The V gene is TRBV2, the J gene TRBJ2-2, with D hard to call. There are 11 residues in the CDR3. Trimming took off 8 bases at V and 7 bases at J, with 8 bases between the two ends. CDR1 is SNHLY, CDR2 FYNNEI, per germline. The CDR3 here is CASAWGGELFF. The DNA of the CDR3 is TGTGCCAGCGCTTGGGGCGGGGAGCTGTTTTTT.

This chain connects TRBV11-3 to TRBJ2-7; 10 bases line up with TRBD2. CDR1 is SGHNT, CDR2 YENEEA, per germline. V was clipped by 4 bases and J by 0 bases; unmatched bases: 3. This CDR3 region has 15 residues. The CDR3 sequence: CASSSGTSVSYEQYF. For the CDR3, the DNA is TGTGCCAGCAGCTCCGGGACTAGCGTCTCCTACGAGCAGTACTTC.

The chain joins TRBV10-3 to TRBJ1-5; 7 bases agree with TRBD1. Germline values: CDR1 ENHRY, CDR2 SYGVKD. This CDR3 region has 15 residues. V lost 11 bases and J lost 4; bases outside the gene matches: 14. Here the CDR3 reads CAPRDRGIENQPQHF. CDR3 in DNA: TGTGCCCCGCGGGACAGAGGAATAGAAAATCAGCCCCAGCATTTT.

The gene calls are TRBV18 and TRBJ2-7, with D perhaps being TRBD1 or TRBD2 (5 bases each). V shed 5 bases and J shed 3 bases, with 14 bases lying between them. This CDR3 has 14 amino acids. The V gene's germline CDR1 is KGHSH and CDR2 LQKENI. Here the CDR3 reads CASSSGTDLYEQYF. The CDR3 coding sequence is TGTGCCAGCTCATCCGGGACGGACCTCTACGAGCAGTACTTC.

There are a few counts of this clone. CDR3 sequence reads: CSVERDENTEAFF. In nucleotides, the CDR3 is TGCAGCGTTGAGAGGGACGAGAACACTGAAGCTTTCTTT. V is TRBV29-1 and J is TRBJ1-1; tentatively, D is TRBD1 (5 bases). Germline V gene lookup returns CDR1 SQVTM and CDR2 ANQGSEA. This CDR3 has 13 amino acids. The V and J ends lost 3 bases and 1 base respectively, with 9 bases between them.

The CDR3 is CASSLGTGSTDTQYF. CDR3 bases: TGTGCCAGCAGTTTAGGGACAGGGAGCACAGATACGCAGTATTTT. This chain connects TRBV28 to TRBJ2-3; 9 bases match TRBD1. Trimming took 2 bases from V and 0 from J; bases not matched to a gene: 0. Per germline, CDR1 MDHEN and CDR2 SYDVKM. This CDR3 region has 15 residues.

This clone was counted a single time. This chain's CDR3 is CASSVYSGTNEQYF. The CDR3 DNA follows: TGTGCCAGCAGTGTGTATAGCGGGACTAACGAGCAGTACTTC. This chain uses TRBV2 with TRBJ2-7; 8 bases match TRBD2. After removal of 4 bases from V and 5 bases from J, the junction contained 7 bases not matched to a gene. The CDR3 loop spans 14 amino acids. Germline V gene lookup returns CDR1 SNHLY and CDR2 FYNNEI.

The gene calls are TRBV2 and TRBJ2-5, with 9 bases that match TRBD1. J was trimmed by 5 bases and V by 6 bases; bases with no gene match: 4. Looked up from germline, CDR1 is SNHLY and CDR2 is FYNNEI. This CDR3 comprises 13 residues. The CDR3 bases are TGTGCCAGCAGATCGGACAGGGGCGAGACCCAGTACTTC. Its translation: CASRSDRGETQYF.

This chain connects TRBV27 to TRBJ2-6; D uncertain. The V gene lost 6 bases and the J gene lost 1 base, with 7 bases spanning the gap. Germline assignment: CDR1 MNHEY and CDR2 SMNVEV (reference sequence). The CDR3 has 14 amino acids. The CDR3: CASRVASGANVLTF. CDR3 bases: TGTGCCAGCAGGGTCGCATCTGGGGCCAACGTCCTGACTTTC.